A selection of T cell receptor beta chains follows, all from one sample in a study of identical twins. TCRdb reanalysed the 5' RACE reads using MiXCR and keeps one entry per CDR3 protein. Here the sample spans roughly 690,000 distinct CDR3 sequences, over 20% being singletons. These records were also assigned to another study, of T cells expressing NK-cell markers.

The material sequenced was PBMCs. The receptors were gathered from a woman aged 18-30 years in good health. Each CDR3 is given with its conserved first and last residue. Each record gives: clone size, D gene, V gene, J gene, CDR3 DNA, CDR3 protein. A D gene is named only where the DNA matches it firmly. Not all rows give a size; the values are once, few, many and, for expanded clones, a class.

many,.,TRBV6-6,TRBJ1-1,TGTGCCAGCGGGAAGATCAACACTGAAGCTTTCTTT,CASGKINTEAFF
.,.,TRBV12-3/TRBV12-4,TRBJ1-4,TGTGCCAGCAGTTTCTCCCTGCGAACCCGGAGACTGTTTTTT,CASSFSLRTRRLFF
few,.,TRBV7-3,TRBJ2-1,TGTGCCAGCAGCTTAACCCACTCCAATGAGCAGTTCTTC,CASSLTHSNEQFF
few,.,TRBV6-1,TRBJ1-1,TGTGCCAGCAGGGCTACTCAGATGAACACTGAAGCTTTCTTT,CASRATQMNTEAFF
.,.,TRBV20-1,TRBJ2-7,TGCAGTGCTAGTTGGGTGGTACGAGACGAGCAGTACTTC,CSASWVVRDEQYF
few,.,TRBV5-1,TRBJ2-1,TGCGCCAGCAGCTTGGACCCACCTAACTACAATGAGCAGTTCTTC,CASSLDPPNYNEQFF
few,.,TRBV12-3/TRBV12-4,TRBJ1-1,TGTGCCAGCGCCAAGACAGTGAACACTGAAGCTTTCTTT,CASAKTVNTEAFF
.,.,TRBV12-3/TRBV12-4,TRBJ2-5,TGTGCCAGCACCCTTCTCACCAGGTCCGGGGAGACCCAGTACTTC,CASTLLTRSGETQYF
.,.,TRBV24-1,TRBJ2-3,TGTGCCACCAGTGATAAAGGTACAGATACGCAGTATTTT,CATSDKGTDTQYF
few,.,TRBV7-9,TRBJ1-2,TGTGCCAGCAGCTTGCCAGGGAGGGATGCTAACTATGGCTACACCTTC,CASSLPGRDANYGYTF
.,.,TRBV27,TRBJ2-1,TGTGCCAGCACGGGGAGCAGAGGGCCTCCCCCCCTCTTC,CASTGSRGPPPLF
.,TRBD2,TRBV15,TRBJ2-1,TGTGCCACCAGCACCACGCTAGCGGGCTTTCACAATGAGCAGTTCTTC,CATSTTLAGFHNEQFF
.,TRBD2,TRBV9,TRBJ2-1,TGTGCCAGCAGCGTTGACCCGACCGGGAGGGGCAATGAGCAGTTCTTC,CASSVDPTGRGNEQFF
.,TRBD1,TRBV6-5,TRBJ2-3,TGTGCCAGCAGGTACAGGGGACGGGCAGATACGCAGTATTTT,CASRYRGRADTQYF
many,TRBD2,TRBV7-9,TRBJ2-3,TGTGCCAGCAGCTCAGGAGCGGGAGGGCCGACAGATACGCAGTATTTT,CASSSGAGGPTDTQYF
.,.,TRBV20-1,TRBJ1-1,TGCAGTGCTAGAAGATCACGGACACTGAACACTGAAGCTTTCTTT,CSARRSRTLNTEAFF
few,.,TRBV4-2,TRBJ1-1,TGTGCCAGCAGCCAAGGTTTCGGGGTGAACACTGAAGCTTTCTTT,CASSQGFGVNTEAFF
.,TRBD2,TRBV4-3,TRBJ2-1,TGCGCCAGCAGGGCGGGGGGGCCACGGAGCGGTGAGCAGTTCTTC,CASRAGGPRSGEQFF
.,.,TRBV5-5,TRBJ1-5,TGTGCCAGCAGCTCTAACGGACTGTATAGCAATCAGCCCCAGCATTTT,CASSSNGLYSNQPQHF
few,.,TRBV6-1,TRBJ2-7,TGTGCCAGCAGTGAAGTGTGGGCCGTGGGGCAGTACTTC,CASSEVWAVGQYF
.,.,TRBV12-3/TRBV12-4,TRBJ2-1,TGTGCCAGCACCCTCACCTTTTACAATGAGCAGTTCTTC,CASTLTFYNEQFF
.,.,TRBV20-1,TRBJ1-6,TGCAGTGCTCCGTTGAGGGGACTAACCCTCCACTTT,CSAPLRGLTLHF
.,TRBD2,TRBV20-1,TRBJ2-1,TGCAGTGCTAGAGCAGTTAGCGGGGGGACCTACAATGAGCAGTTCTTC,CSARAVSGGTYNEQFF
few,TRBD1,TRBV5-1,TRBJ2-7,TGCGCCAGCAGGAAGACGACAGGGGACTCCTACGAGCAGTACTTC,CASRKTTGDSYEQYF
.,TRBD2,TRBV12-3/TRBV12-4,TRBJ2-7,TGTGCCGTTCAGGCGAGCGGGACCTACGAGCAGTACTTC,CAVQASGTYEQYF
.,.,TRBV12-3/TRBV12-4,TRBJ2-7,TGTGCCAGCAGCTTGGGGGAAGGCAGCGCGGAGCAGTACTTC,CASSLGEGSAEQYF
.,TRBD1,TRBV20-1,TRBJ2-7,TGCAGTGCTAGAGCGGGACAGGCCTTCTCCGAGCAGTACTTC,CSARAGQAFSEQYF